A selection of T cell receptor beta chains follows, all from one sample in a study of early T cells in non-severe SARS-CoV-2 infection. Via MiXCR, TCRdb re-called the 5' RACE reads, giving one row per CDR3 protein. Altogether just over 95,000 distinct CDR3 sequences are present, more than 9.5% being singletons, with the ten largest covering around 4.3%. Sequenced here: whole blood, sampled at baseline. These receptors all come from an adult who was a healthcare worker with PCR-confirmed SARS-CoV-2 infection or an uninfected control (not recorded which). Both conserved end residues are part of each CDR3. The D gene is left open where the match is weak. Some rows have no size entry. The others give once, few or many, or a class for an expanded clone.

j_call v_call clone_size d_call cdr3_aa cdr3_nt
TRBJ2-1 TRBV10-2 many - CASSEGNEQFF TGCGCCAGCAGTGAGGGGAATGAGCAGTTCTTC
TRBJ2-2 TRBV19 few - CASRSGSNTGELFF TGTGCCAGTAGGTCGGGGTCGAACACCGGGGAGCTGTTTTTT
TRBJ2-3 TRBV29-1 - - CSVYSSPSTDTQYF TGCAGCGTCTACTCGTCTCCTAGCACAGATACGCAGTATTTT
TRBJ1-6 TRBV5-8 - - CASSFAVNSPLHF TGTGCCAGCAGCTTCGCTGTGAATTCACCCCTCCACTTT
TRBJ1-2 TRBV6-5 few TRBD1 CASSFRGPYGYTF TGTGCCAGCAGCTTCAGGGGGCCCTATGGCTACACCTTC
TRBJ2-2 TRBV3-1 few - CASSQDFDRPDTGELFF TGTGCCAGCAGCCAAGATTTTGACAGACCGGACACCGGGGAGCTGTTTTTT
TRBJ1-5 TRBV20-1 many TRBD1 CSASWQGEVNQPQHF TGCAGTGCTAGTTGGCAGGGGGAGGTCAATCAGCCCCAGCATTTT
TRBJ1-5 TRBV29-1 few TRBD1 CSVRSHRGQPQHF TGCAGCGTTCGATCACACAGGGGTCAGCCCCAGCATTTT
TRBJ2-2 TRBV3-1 - TRBD2 CASSPGLARGITGELFF TGTGCCAGCAGCCCGGGACTAGCGAGAGGAATCACCGGGGAGCTGTTTTTT
TRBJ2-2 TRBV6-4 - - CASSSLPGAVAGELFF TGTGCCAGCAGTTCCCTGCCCGGAGCGGTCGCCGGGGAGCTGTTTTTT
TRBJ1-2 TRBV29-1 many - CSVGTQEGTYGYTF TGCAGCGTAGGGACTCAAGAGGGCACCTATGGCTACACCTTC
TRBJ2-3 TRBV27 - - CASRPVAGASTDTQYF TGTGCCAGCAGGCCAGTGGCGGGGGCCTCCACAGATACGCAGTATTTT
TRBJ1-1 TRBV7-9 many TRBD1 CASGGQGNTEAFF TGTGCCAGCGGGGGACAGGGGAACACTGAAGCTTTCTTT
TRBJ1-1 TRBV20-1 few - CSAKLNTEAFF TGCAGTGCTAAGTTGAACACTGAAGCTTTCTTT
TRBJ1-1 TRBV7-2 few - CASSLGSGRNTEAFF TGTGCCAGCAGCTTAGGCTCCGGGCGGAACACTGAAGCTTTCTTT
TRBJ1-2 TRBV7-2 - - CASSSRRDGANYGYTF TGTGCCAGCAGCTCAAGGCGGGACGGAGCTAACTATGGCTACACCTTC
TRBJ2-2 TRBV7-2 few TRBD1 CASSFVPPGQGATGELFF TGTGCCAGCAGCTTCGTTCCTCCGGGACAGGGGGCCACCGGGGAGCTGTTTTTT
TRBJ2-2 TRBV12-3/TRBV12-4 many TRBD2 CASSLESLAGARYTGELFF TGTGCCAGCAGTTTAGAGTCACTAGCGGGAGCGAGGTACACCGGGGAGCTGTTTTTT
TRBJ2-3 TRBV14 - - CASSQETFYTDTQYF TGTGCCAGCAGCCAAGAAACGTTCTACACAGATACGCAGTATTTT
TRBJ2-3 TRBV20-1 few - CSARQVTTDTQYF TGCAGTGCTAGGCAGGTGACCACAGATACGCAGTATTTT
TRBJ1-4 TRBV27 many TRBD1 CASSLSPPGQGRPTNEKLFF TGTGCCAGCAGTTTATCACCTCCCGGACAGGGGCGTCCCACTAATGAAAAACTGTTTTTT
TRBJ1-6 TRBV19 few TRBD1 CASSISTGAGNSPLHF TGTGCCAGTAGTATATCGACAGGGGCGGGTAATTCACCCCTCCACTTT
TRBJ2-3 TRBV20-1 - TRBD2 CSAREGTGGGAVDTQYF TGCAGTGCTAGAGAGGGGACTGGCGGGGGGGCAGTAGATACGCAGTATTTT
TRBJ2-7 TRBV20-1 many TRBD1 CSGFAGGSSYEQYF TGCAGTGGATTTGCAGGGGGAAGCTCCTACGAGCAGTACTTC
TRBJ2-6 TRBV7-2 many - CASSPGSGANVLTF TGTGCCAGCAGCCCCGGCTCTGGGGCCAACGTCCTGACTTTC
TRBJ2-1 TRBV2 many - CASGGAGMLGEQFF TGTGCCAGCGGGGGAGCAGGGATGTTAGGTGAGCAGTTCTTC
TRBJ1-6 TRBV7-2 - - CASSLADWDISPLHF TGTGCCAGCAGCTTAGCGGACTGGGACATATCACCCCTCCACTTT
TRBJ2-1 TRBV29-1 few - CSVQSSYNEQFF TGCAGCGTGCAAAGCTCCTACAATGAGCAGTTCTTC
TRBJ2-2 TRBV2 many - CASSGAVNTGELFF TGTGCCAGCAGTGGAGCGGTTAACACCGGGGAGCTGTTTTTT
TRBJ2-5 TRBV18 many - CASSPPVERETQYF TGTGCCAGCTCACCACCGGTGGAACGCGAGACCCAGTACTTC
TRBJ1-6 TRBV11-2 - - CASSLDQNNSPLHF TGTGCCAGCAGCTTAGACCAAAATAATTCACCCCTCCACTTT
TRBJ2-3 TRBV3-1 few - CASSPPSADTQYF TGTGCCAGCAGCCCCCCCTCCGCAGATACGCAGTATTTT
TRBJ1-5 TRBV18 - - CASSQDSGNQPQHF TGTGCCAGCTCACAAGACAGTGGCAATCAGCCCCAGCATTTT
TRBJ2-1 TRBV7-3 few TRBD2 CASSLGLAGDDEQFF TGTGCCAGCAGCCTGGGACTAGCGGGAGACGATGAGCAGTTCTTC
TRBJ2-1 TRBV12-3/TRBV12-4 - - CASSLALVTGEQFF TGTGCCAGCAGTTTAGCGCTAGTTACAGGGGAGCAGTTCTTC
TRBJ2-3 TRBV4-2 - TRBD2 CASSRRQQRGSTDTQYF TGTGCCAGCAGCCGCCGCCAGCAGCGGGGCAGCACAGATACGCAGTATTTT
TRBJ2-1 TRBV5-1 - - CASSLEGAEYNEQFF TGCGCCAGCAGCTTGGAAGGGGCAGAGTACAATGAGCAGTTCTTC
TRBJ1-4 TRBV5-8 - - CASSFYGSRTATNEKLFF TGTGCCAGCAGCTTCTACGGTTCCAGGACGGCAACTAATGAAAAACTGTTTTTT
TRBJ2-5 TRBV12-3/TRBV12-4 - - CASSLSSQETQYF TGTGCCAGCAGTTTAAGTTCCCAAGAGACCCAGTACTTC
TRBJ1-1 TRBV20-1 - TRBD1 CSALVPGQLNTEAFF TGCAGTGCTTTGGTCCCGGGACAGCTGAACACTGAAGCTTTCTTT
TRBJ2-1 TRBV19 few - CASSSPRDNEQFF TGTGCCAGTAGTAGTCCGCGGGACAATGAGCAGTTCTTC
TRBJ1-4 TRBV20-1 few TRBD1 CSAAGGVGEKLFF TGCAGTGCCGCAGGGGGCGTTGGTGAAAAACTGTTTTTT
TRBJ1-1 TRBV3-1 - - CASSKGVSPNTEAFF TGTGCCAGCAGCAAAGGGGTCTCCCCGAACACTGAAGCTTTCTTT
TRBJ2-1 TRBV20-1 many TRBD2 CSARPPGRAVWGEQFF TGCAGTGCTAGACCCCCAGGGAGGGCCGTGTGGGGTGAGCAGTTCTTC
TRBJ1-2 TRBV30 - - CAWIDPQPTNYGYTF TGTGCCTGGATTGATCCTCAGCCTACTAACTATGGCTACACCTTC
TRBJ2-5 TRBV7-2 - - CASSQDTDSWAQYF TGTGCCAGCAGCCAAGACACGGATTCCTGGGCCCAGTACTTC
TRBJ1-6 TRBV20-1 many TRBD1 CSALTGGRKNSPLHF TGCAGTGCCCTGACAGGGGGCAGGAAAAATTCACCCCTCCACTTT
TRBJ2-2 TRBV20-1 few TRBD2 CSALGLAGAGELFF TGCAGTGCCCTGGGACTAGCGGGAGCGGGGGAGCTGTTTTTT
TRBJ1-1 TRBV20-1 - - CSARAGSSTEAFF TGCAGTGCTAGAGCCGGGTCCAGCACTGAAGCTTTCTTT
TRBJ2-3 TRBV7-9 - TRBD2 CASRYTGTSGADTQYF TGTGCCAGCAGATACACCGGGACTAGCGGGGCCGATACGCAGTATTTT
TRBJ2-3 TRBV11-3 - - CASSLGGAEDTQYF TGTGCCAGCAGCTTAGGAGGGGCTGAAGATACGCAGTATTTT
TRBJ2-7 TRBV10-2 - TRBD1 CASGGTGESYEQYF TGCGCCAGCGGGGGGACAGGAGAATCCTACGAGCAGTACTTC